This T cell receptor (beta chain) was found in a study of T cell repertoires in cytomegalovirus infection. Study as a whole: CMV infection together with matching HLA type was indicated by public TCR beta signatures. Notes on the study in general: Carriers of CMV plus the relevant HLA were identified by cumulative public TCR beta family frequency. In two of eight donors, the top clonotype was HLA-C-restricted CMV-specific.

A word on this clonotype: Its antigen is still unknown.

Each CDR3 protein gets one entry after TCRdb re-called the reads with MiXCR. The sample contains more than 650,000 distinct CDR3 sequences, 35% of which appear only once. Germline V gene sequence: CDR1 SQVTM, CDR2 ANQGSEA. The J segment lost 1 base and the V segment lost 4 bases, leaving 4 bases of the junction unmatched. This CDR3 has 13 amino acids. The TCR sequence derives from a human donor in good health (CMV status not recorded). Some clones in this sample may be carry-over from other donors' samples. Specimen: PBMCs. The chain joins TRBV29-1 to TRBJ2-7, with 7 nucleotides matching TRBD1. CDR3 amino acids: CSVARGFSYEQYF. Here the CDR3 DNA reads TGCAGCGTTGCCAGGGGGTTTTCCTACGAGCAGTACTTC.